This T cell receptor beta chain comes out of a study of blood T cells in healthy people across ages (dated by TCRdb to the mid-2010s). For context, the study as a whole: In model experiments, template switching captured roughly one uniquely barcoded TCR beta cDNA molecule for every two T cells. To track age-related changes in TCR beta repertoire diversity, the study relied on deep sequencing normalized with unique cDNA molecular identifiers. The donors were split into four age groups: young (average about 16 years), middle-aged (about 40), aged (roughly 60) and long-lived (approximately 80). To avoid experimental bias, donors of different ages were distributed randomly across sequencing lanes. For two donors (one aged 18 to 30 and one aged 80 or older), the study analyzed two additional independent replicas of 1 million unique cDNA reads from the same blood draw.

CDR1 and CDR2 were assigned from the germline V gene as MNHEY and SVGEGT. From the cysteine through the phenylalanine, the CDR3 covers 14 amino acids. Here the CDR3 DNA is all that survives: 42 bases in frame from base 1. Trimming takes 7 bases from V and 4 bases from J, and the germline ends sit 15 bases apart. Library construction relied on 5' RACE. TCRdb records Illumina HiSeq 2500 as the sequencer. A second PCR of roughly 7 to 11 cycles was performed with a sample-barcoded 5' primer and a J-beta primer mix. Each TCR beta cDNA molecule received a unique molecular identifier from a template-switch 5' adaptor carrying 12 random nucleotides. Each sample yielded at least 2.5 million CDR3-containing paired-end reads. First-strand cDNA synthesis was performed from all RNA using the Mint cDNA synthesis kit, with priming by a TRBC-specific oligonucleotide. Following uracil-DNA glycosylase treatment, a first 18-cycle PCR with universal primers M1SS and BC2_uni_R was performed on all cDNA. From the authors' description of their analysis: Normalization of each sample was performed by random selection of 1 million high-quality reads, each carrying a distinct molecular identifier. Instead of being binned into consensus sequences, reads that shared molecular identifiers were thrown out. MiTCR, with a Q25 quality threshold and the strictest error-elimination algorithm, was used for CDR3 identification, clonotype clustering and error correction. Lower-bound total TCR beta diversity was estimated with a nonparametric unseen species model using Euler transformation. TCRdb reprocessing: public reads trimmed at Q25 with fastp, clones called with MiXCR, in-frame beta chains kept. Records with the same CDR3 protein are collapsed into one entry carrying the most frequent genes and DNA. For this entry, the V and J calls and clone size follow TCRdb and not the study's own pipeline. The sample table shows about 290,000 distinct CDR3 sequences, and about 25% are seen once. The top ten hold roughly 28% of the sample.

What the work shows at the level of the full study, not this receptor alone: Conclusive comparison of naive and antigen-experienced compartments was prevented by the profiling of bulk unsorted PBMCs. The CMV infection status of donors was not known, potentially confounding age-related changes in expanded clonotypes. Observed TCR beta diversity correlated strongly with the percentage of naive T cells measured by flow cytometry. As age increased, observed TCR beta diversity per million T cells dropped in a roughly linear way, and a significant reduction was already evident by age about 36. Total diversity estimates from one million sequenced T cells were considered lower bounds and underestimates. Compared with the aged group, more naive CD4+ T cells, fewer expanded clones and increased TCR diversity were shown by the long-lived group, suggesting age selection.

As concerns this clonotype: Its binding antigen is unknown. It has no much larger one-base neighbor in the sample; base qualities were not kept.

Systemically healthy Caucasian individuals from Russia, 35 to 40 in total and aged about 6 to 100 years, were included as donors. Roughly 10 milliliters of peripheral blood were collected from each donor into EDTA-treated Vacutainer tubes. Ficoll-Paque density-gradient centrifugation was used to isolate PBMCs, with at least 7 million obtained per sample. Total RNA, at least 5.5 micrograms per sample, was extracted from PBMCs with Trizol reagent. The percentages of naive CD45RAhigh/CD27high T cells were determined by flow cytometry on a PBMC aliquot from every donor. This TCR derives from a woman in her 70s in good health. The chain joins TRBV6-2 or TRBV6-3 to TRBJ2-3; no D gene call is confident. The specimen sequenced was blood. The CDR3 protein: CASTVSSVADTQYF. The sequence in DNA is TGTGCCAGCACAGTTAGCTCAGTGGCAGATACGCAGTATTTT.